The rows below give T cell receptor beta chains drawn from one sample of a study of T cell responses to AZD1222 COVID-19 vaccine. TCRdb's copy holds only in-frame clones and misses some; the assay was immunoSEQ multiplex PCR. The sample includes 150,000 to 180,000 clones, over 90% of them seen just once. The source material was peripheral blood, sampled 28 days after the second AZD1222 dose. All receptors come from an adult who received the AZD1222 COVID-19 vaccine. Both conserved end residues are part of each CDR3. The order of the fields is clone size, J gene, V gene, D gene, CDR3 protein, CDR3 DNA. D genes are given only for firm matches. The listing skips clone size in some rows; elsewhere it reads once, few, many or a size class.

clone_size: .; j_call: TRBJ1-3; v_call: TRBV18; d_call: .; cdr3_aa: CASSADSGNTIYF; cdr3_nt: TGTGCCAGCTCGGCCGATTCTGGAAACACCATATATTTT
clone_size: once; j_call: TRBJ1-2; v_call: TRBV11-1; d_call: TRBD1; cdr3_aa: CASSWTGYSGYTF; cdr3_nt: TGTGCCAGCAGCTGGACAGGGTATTCGGGCTACACCTTC
clone_size: .; j_call: TRBJ1-5; v_call: TRBV19; d_call: TRBD1; cdr3_aa: CASSIYGQGVNQPQHF; cdr3_nt: TGTGCCAGTAGTATCTATGGACAGGGAGTCAATCAGCCCCAGCATTTT
clone_size: once; j_call: TRBJ2-2; v_call: TRBV5-4; d_call: .; cdr3_aa: CASSPGREYDTGELFF; cdr3_nt: TGTGCCAGCAGTCCCGGCCGGGAGTACGACACCGGGGAGCTGTTTTTT
clone_size: .; j_call: TRBJ2-7; v_call: TRBV5-5; d_call: TRBD2; cdr3_aa: CASSLESGASGTSYEQYF; cdr3_nt: TGTGCCAGCAGCTTGGAATCAGGAGCTAGCGGGACTTCCTACGAGCAGTACTTC
clone_size: .; j_call: TRBJ1-5; v_call: TRBV4-1; d_call: .; cdr3_aa: CASSQRGSPQDQPQHF; cdr3_nt: TGCGCCAGCAGCCAACGCGGCTCACCACAAGATCAGCCCCAGCATTTT
clone_size: .; j_call: TRBJ2-7; v_call: TRBV25-1; d_call: .; cdr3_aa: CASSDRGKGLGQYF; cdr3_nt: TGTGCCAGCAGTGATAGGGGGAAGGGATTAGGGCAGTACTTC
clone_size: .; j_call: TRBJ1-6; v_call: TRBV7-2; d_call: .; cdr3_aa: CASSWEGLDGSEASPLHF; cdr3_nt: TGTGCCAGCAGCTGGGAGGGGCTGGACGGGTCGGAGGCATCACCCCTCCACTTT
clone_size: .; j_call: TRBJ2-2; v_call: TRBV15; d_call: TRBD2; cdr3_aa: CATGPSGGANTGELFF; cdr3_nt: TGTGCCACCGGACCTAGCGGGGGTGCGAACACCGGGGAGCTGTTTTTT
clone_size: .; j_call: TRBJ2-7; v_call: TRBV6-1; d_call: .; cdr3_aa: CASSEAEGTAREQYF; cdr3_nt: TGTGCCAGCAGTGAAGCGGAAGGAACCGCTCGCGAGCAGTACTTC
clone_size: once; j_call: TRBJ2-5; v_call: TRBV6-5; d_call: .; cdr3_aa: CASSYLQLGETQYF; cdr3_nt: TGTGCCAGCAGTTACCTCCAGTTGGGAGAGACCCAGTACTTC
clone_size: .; j_call: TRBJ1-2; v_call: TRBV6-5; d_call: TRBD1; cdr3_aa: CASSRQGQDGYTF; cdr3_nt: TGTGCCAGCAGTCGACAGGGTCAAGATGGCTACACCTTC
clone_size: .; j_call: TRBJ1-1; v_call: TRBV5-6; d_call: .; cdr3_aa: CASSLRVTVPREAFF; cdr3_nt: TGTGCCAGCAGCTTGCGGGTTACAGTCCCCAGAGAAGCTTTCTTT
clone_size: .; j_call: TRBJ2-1; v_call: TRBV18; d_call: .; cdr3_aa: CASSRWDEQFF; cdr3_nt: TGTGCCAGCTCGCGATGGGATGAGCAGTTCTTC
clone_size: .; j_call: TRBJ2-2; v_call: TRBV3-1/TRBV3-2; d_call: .; cdr3_aa: CASSRGTGELFF; cdr3_nt: TGTGCCAGCAGCCGGGGAACCGGGGAGCTGTTTTTT